The rows below give T cell receptor beta chains drawn from one sample of a study of T cells in Graves' hyperthyroidism and ophthalmopathy. TCRdb analysed the multiplex PCR reads with MiXCR anew, one entry per CDR3 protein. Among about 640,000 distinct CDR3 sequences, less than 45% were seen once, and the ten largest hold about 7%. The source material was peripheral blood or thyroid tissue (not recorded which). Source of these receptors: an adult man with Graves' disease, either hyperthyroidism or ophthalmopathy (not recorded which). CDR3s include the opening cysteine and the closing phenylalanine or tryptophan. The order of the fields is CDR3 protein, V gene, J gene.

CASLLKNTGELFF	TRBV12-3/TRBV12-4	TRBJ2-2
CSASGGDEQYF	TRBV20-1	TRBJ2-7
CASSLGWGNEQYF	TRBV7-9	TRBJ2-7
CASSATGGVGYGYTF	TRBV7-9	TRBJ1-2
CASRGTSSF	TRBV7-2	TRBJ1-2
CASSLAPRRQPQHF	TRBV12-3/TRBV12-4	TRBJ1-5
CASTPPQGRQPQHF	TRBV11-2	TRBJ1-5
CAISERDPSSYNSPLHF	TRBV10-3	TRBJ1-6
CSVEGRGDPTYEQYF	TRBV29-1	TRBJ2-7
CSVVQGAYEQYF	TRBV29-1	TRBJ2-7
CASSGNGGDWYYGYTF	TRBV9	TRBJ1-2
CASSDRGYNSYEQYF	TRBV7-2	TRBJ2-7
CASRTGLNEKLFF	TRBV12-3/TRBV12-4	TRBJ1-4
CASSQRRGWSGNTIYF	TRBV7-2	TRBJ1-3
CASRQGEGRGTEAFF	TRBV2	TRBJ1-1
CASSFYAGAGYTF	TRBV11-2	TRBJ1-2
CSGTDGYTF	TRBV29-1	TRBJ1-2
CASSSGGYEQHF	TRBV7-9	TRBJ2-7
CASSLDTNEVYGYTF	TRBV5-1	TRBJ1-2
CASSPRDPGTDGYTF	TRBV6-5	TRBJ1-2
CSSRVSVDYGSEQYF	TRBV20-1	TRBJ2-7
CASSLGDRGFQETQYF	TRBV7-9	TRBJ2-5
CAISEPDPPDRANYGYTF	TRBV10-3	TRBJ1-2
CSARTGSGNTIYF	TRBV20-1	TRBJ1-3
CASRYHVNTEAFF	TRBV7-3	TRBJ1-1
CASKMVSGINEKLFF	TRBV2	TRBJ1-4
CASSRSGTGEKLFF	TRBV10-2	TRBJ1-4
CASSLGRSYEQYF	TRBV7-9	TRBJ2-7
CAISDPVTGGFDGYTF	TRBV10-3	TRBJ1-2
CASMPGQGFEQYF	TRBV7-2	TRBJ2-7
CASGLQGAVEKLFF	TRBV12-3/TRBV12-4	TRBJ1-4
CASSQDGGTYEQYF	TRBV7-9	TRBJ2-7
CASSFTGVLGEKLFF	TRBV7-9	TRBJ1-4
CASSLYRGWGNQPQHF	TRBV5-6	TRBJ1-5
CSAKTANYEQYF	TRBV20-1	TRBJ2-7
CASNGGVQQGTQYF	TRBV2	TRBJ2-5
CASTIAGGYNEQFF	TRBV6-6	NA